This TCR beta chain was profiled in a study of blood T cell repertoires in COVID-19. Overall study: Samples representing acute and convalescent COVID-19 were sourced from the United States, Italy and Spain.

Authors' methods: The assay estimated nucleated cells by amplifying reference gene primers. Sequenced by immunoSEQ multiplex PCR; TCRdb stores in-frame clones only, minus some. That table supplies the V and J calls and clone size; D and trimming were determined from the DNA. The sample yields more than 300,000 clones, under 90% seen once. Participants were placed into cohorts based on the clinical history they reported. What the recovered Cohort 3 donors had was two negative PCRs, clearance, or symptom resolution. This TCR was recovered from a woman younger than 30 who had recovered from COVID-19. The source material was PBMCs or T cells enriched from blood (not recorded which).

The CDR3 here is CASSRRRELYGYTF. CDR3 in DNA: TGTGCCAGCAGTAGGAGACGGGAGCTTTATGGCTACACCTTC. The chain is built from TRBV28 and TRBJ1-2; D is undetermined. V was pared by 5 bases and J by 5 bases, with 15 bases between. This CDR3 has 14 amino acids. Germline V gene sequence: CDR1 MDHEN, CDR2 SYDVKM.